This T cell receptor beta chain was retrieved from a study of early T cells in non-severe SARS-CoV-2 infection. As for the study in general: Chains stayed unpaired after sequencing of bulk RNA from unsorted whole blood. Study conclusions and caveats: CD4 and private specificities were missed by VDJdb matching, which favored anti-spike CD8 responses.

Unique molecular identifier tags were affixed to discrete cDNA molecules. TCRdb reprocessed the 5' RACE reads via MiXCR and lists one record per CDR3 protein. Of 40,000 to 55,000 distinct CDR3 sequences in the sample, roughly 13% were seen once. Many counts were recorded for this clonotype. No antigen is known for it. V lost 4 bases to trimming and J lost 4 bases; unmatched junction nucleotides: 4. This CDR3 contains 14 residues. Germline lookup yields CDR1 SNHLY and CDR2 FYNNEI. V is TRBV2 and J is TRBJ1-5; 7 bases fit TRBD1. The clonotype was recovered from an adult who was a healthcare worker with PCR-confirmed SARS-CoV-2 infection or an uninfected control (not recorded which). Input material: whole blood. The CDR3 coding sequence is TGTGCCAGCAGTGGTACAGGGGAAAATCAGCCCCAGCATTTT. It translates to CASSGTGENQPQHF.